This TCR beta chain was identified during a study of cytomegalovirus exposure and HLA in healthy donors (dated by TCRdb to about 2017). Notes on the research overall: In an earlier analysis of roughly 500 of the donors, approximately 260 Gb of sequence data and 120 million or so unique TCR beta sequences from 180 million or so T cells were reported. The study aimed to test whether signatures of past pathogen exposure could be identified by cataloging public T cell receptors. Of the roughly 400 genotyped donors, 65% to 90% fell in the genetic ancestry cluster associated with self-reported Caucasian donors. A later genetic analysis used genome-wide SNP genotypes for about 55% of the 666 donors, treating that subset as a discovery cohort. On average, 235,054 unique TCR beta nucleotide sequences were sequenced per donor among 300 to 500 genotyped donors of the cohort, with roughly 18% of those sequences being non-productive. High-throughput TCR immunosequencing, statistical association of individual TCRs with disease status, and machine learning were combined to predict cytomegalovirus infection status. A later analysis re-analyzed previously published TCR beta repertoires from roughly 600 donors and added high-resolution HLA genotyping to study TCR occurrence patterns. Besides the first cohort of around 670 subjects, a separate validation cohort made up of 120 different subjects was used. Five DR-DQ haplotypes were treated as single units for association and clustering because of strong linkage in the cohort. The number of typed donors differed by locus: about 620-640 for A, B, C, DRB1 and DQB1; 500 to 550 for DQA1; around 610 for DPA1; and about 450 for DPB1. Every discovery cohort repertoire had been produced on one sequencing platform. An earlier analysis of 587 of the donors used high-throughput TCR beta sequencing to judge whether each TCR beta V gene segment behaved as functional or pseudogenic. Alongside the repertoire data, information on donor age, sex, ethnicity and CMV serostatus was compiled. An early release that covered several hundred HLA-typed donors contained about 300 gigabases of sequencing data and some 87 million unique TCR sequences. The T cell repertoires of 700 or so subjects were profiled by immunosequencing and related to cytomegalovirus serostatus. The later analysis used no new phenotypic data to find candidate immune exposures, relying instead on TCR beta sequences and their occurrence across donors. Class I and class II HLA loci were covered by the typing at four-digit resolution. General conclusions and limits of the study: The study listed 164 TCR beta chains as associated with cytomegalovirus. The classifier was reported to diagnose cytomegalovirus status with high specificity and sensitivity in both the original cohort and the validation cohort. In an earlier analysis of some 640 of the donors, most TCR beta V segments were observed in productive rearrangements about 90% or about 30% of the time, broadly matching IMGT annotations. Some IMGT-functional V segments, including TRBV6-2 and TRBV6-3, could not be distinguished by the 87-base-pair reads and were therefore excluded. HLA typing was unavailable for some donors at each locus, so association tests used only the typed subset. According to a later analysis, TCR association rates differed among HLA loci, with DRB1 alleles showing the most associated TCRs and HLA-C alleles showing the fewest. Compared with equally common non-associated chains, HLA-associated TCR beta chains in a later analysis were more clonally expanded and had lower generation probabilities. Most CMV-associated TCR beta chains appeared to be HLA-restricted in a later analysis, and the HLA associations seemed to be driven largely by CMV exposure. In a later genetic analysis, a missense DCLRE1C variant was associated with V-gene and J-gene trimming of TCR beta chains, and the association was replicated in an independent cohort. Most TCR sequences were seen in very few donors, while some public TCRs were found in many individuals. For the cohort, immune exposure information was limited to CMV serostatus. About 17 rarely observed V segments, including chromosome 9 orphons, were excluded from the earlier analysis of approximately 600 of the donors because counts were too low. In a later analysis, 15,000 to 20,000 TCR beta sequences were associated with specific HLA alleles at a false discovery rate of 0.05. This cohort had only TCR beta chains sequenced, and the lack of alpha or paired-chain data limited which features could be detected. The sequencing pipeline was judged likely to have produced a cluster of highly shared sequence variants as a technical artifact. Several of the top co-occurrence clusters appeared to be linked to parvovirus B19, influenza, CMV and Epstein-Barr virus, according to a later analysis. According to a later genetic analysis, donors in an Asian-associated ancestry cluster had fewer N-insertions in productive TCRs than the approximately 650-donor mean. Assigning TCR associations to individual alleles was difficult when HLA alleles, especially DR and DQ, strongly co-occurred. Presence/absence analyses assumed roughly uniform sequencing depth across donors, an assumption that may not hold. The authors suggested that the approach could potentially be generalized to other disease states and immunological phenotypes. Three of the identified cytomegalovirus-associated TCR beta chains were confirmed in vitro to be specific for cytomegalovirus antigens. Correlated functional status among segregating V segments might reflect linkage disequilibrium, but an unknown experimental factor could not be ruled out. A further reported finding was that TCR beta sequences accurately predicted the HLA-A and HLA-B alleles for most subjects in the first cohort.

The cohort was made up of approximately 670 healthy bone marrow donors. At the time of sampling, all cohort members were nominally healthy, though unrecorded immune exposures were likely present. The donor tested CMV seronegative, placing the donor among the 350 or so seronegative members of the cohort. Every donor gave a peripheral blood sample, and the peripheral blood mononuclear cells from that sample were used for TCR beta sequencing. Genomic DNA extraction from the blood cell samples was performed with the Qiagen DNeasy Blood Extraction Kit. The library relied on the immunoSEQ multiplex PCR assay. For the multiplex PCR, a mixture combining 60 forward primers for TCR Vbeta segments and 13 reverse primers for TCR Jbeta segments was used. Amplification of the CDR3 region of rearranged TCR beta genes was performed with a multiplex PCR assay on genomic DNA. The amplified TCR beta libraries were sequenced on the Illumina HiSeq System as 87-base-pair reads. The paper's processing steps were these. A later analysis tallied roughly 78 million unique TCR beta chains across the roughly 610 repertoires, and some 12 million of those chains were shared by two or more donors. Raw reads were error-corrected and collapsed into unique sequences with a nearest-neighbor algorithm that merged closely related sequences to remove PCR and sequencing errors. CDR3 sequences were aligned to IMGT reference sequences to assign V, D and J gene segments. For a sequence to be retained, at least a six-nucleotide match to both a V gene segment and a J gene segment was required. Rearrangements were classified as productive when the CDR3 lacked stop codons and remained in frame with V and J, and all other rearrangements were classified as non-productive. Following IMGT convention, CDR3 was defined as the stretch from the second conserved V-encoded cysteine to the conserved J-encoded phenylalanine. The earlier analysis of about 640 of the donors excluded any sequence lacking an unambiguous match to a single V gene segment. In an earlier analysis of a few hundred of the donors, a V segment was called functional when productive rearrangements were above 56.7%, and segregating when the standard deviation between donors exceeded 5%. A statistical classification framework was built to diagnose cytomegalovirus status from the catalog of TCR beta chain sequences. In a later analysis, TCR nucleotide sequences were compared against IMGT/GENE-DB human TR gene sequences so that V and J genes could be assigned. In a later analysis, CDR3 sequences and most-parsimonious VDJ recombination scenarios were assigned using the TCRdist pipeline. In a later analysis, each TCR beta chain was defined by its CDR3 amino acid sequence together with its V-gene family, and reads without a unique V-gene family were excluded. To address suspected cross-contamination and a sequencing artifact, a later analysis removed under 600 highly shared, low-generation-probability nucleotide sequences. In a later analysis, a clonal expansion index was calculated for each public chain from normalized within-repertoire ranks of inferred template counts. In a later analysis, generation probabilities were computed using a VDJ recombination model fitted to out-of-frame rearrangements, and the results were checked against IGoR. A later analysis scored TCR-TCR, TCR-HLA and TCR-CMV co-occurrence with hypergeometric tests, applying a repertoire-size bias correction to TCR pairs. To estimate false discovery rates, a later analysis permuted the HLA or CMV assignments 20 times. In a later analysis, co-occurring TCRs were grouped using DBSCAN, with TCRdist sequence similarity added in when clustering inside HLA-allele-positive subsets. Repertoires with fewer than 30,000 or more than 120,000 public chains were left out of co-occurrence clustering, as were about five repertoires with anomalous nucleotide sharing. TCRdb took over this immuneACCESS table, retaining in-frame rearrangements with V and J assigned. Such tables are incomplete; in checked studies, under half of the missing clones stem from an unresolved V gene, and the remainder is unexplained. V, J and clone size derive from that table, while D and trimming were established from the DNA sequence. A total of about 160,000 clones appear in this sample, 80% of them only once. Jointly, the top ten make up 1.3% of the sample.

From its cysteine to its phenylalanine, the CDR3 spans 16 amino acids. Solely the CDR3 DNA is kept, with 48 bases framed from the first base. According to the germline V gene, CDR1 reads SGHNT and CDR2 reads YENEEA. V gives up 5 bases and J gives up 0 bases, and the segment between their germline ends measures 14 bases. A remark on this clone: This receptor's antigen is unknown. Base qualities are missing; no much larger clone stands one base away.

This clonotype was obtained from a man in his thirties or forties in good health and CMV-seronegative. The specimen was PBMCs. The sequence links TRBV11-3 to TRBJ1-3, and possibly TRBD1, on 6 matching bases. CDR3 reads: CASSPVKGDSGNTIYF. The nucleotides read TGTGCCAGCAGCCCCGTAAAGGGGGACTCTGGAAACACCATATATTTT.